The next 23 T cell receptor beta chains were all read from a single sample in a study of CD8 T cells in ankylosing spondylitis. Study conclusions and caveats: One TCR beta motif, made up of 7 or 8 highly homologous variants, appeared characteristic of ankylosing spondylitis blood.

TCRdb itself ran the 5' RACE reads through MiXCR, one entry per CDR3 protein. The table includes about 800,000 distinct CDR3 sequences, about an eighth detected once. No antigen is known for these receptors. Sequenced input: blood, either unsorted or a sorted T cell fraction (not recorded which). The receptor set was obtained from a male donor with ankylosing spondylitis.

This clonotype has more than one count but fewer than ten. J is TRBJ2-2 and V is TRBV6-2 or TRBV6-3; D is perhaps TRBD1 (5 bases). The germline CDR1 and CDR2 sequences are MNHEY and SVGEGT. The V and J ends lost 4 bases and 6 bases respectively, with 24 bases between them. CDR3 length: 18 amino acids. This CDR3 is CASSFEVGQAKGPGELFF. In DNA, the CDR3 is TGTGCCAGCAGTTTCGAAGTTGGGCAGGCCAAGGGGCCCGGGGAGCTGTTTTTT.

There are many counts of this clonotype. The chain joins TRBV18 to TRBJ2-2, with D perhaps TRBD2 (5 bases). The V gene lost 2 bases and the J gene lost 7 bases, with 26 bases spanning the gap. Germline lookup yields CDR1 KGHSH and CDR2 LQKENI. This CDR3 has 19 amino acids. The CDR3 bases are TGTGCCAGCTCACCATTCATCGCGGCCCTAGCTCCCGGCGGCGGGGAGCTGTTTTTT. Protein product: CASSPFIAALAPGGGELFF.

This clonotype was counted only a few times. In nucleotides, the CDR3 is TGTGCCAGCAGCCTCACCAGGGAAAGCAATCAGCCCCAGCATTTT. This codes for CASSLTRESNQPQHF. V gene TRBV7-2 combines with J gene TRBJ1-5, with D perhaps TRBD1 (5 bases). Germline V CDR1 and CDR2: SGHTA, FQGNSA. Trimming shortened V by 5 bases and J by 1 base, and 12 bases separated the two germline ends. This CDR3 region has 15 residues. The full variable domain, its missing parts supplied by reference TRBV7-2 and TRBJ1-5, is GAGVSQSPSNKVTEKGKDVELRCDPISGHTALYWYRQSLGQGLEFLIYFQGNSAPDKSGLPSDRFSAERTGGSVSTLTIQRTQQEDSAVYLCASSLTRESNQPQHFGDGTRLSIL.

The CDR3 DNA reads TGCGCCAGCAGCCAAGGAGAGAGCGGCGAGCAGTACTTC. It yields the protein CASSQGESGEQYF. The gene calls are TRBV4-3 and TRBJ2-7, with D possibly TRBD2 on 5 matching bases. V was trimmed by 1 base and J by 6 bases, leaving 10 bases between them. Germline values: CDR1 LGHNA, CDR2 YSLEER. The CDR3 loop spans 13 amino acids.

This clonotype was counted a few times. CDR3 nucleotide sequence: TGCAGCGGGTCCTCTCTACTTGGTTATGGCTACACCTTC. Amino acids: CSGSSLLGYGYTF. The chain carries TRBV29-1 and TRBJ1-2, with D unclear. Trimming removed 7 bases from V and 5 bases from J, with 17 bases in between. The CDR3 is made up of 13 amino acids. Germline CDR1 is SQVTM and CDR2 is ANQGSEA.

V is TRBV7-2 and J is TRBJ1-2; a weak D match, TRBD1 (6 bases). With 5 bases removed from V and 5 bases from J, the gap between germline ends came to 12 bases. The CDR3 runs to 13 residues. Germline loops: CDR1 SGHTA, CDR2 FQGNSA. This CDR3 reads CASSANQGYGYTF. DNA of the CDR3: TGTGCCAGCAGCGCCAACCAGGGGTATGGCTACACCTTC.

This clonotype showed up just a few times. The CDR3 region has the DNA TGTGCCAGCAGTGAACAGGGGCTACCCACCGGGGAGCTGTTTTTT. Translation gives CASSEQGLPTGELFF. The chain links TRBV7-2 to TRBJ2-2; 7 bases line up with TRBD1. The V gene's germline CDR1 is SGHTA and CDR2 FQGNSA. The CDR3 runs to 15 residues. The junction had 8 bases not matched to a gene; V was cut back by 6 bases and J by 4 bases.

This clonotype has ten or more counts. This chain uses TRBV4-3 with TRBJ1-1; perhaps TRBD1 as D (5 bases). The CDR3 runs 15 residues. Germline-derived CDR1 and CDR2 are LGHNA and YSLEER. Trimming took off 4 bases at V and 4 bases at J, with 16 bases between the two ends. Here the CDR3 reads CASSLFSVGGTEAFF. CDR3 in DNA: TGCGCCAGCAGCCTCTTCTCCGTGGGGGGCACTGAAGCTTTCTTT.

This clonotype turned up a few times. The chain combines TRBV5-1 with TRBJ1-1, with 7 bases aligning to TRBD1. Germline CDR1 and CDR2: SGHRS and YFSETQ. The CDR3 has 12 residues. V lost 2 bases, J lost 7 bases, and 2 bases stayed unmatched. CDR3 DNA: TGCGCCAGCAGCTTACAGGGGAATGAAGCTTTCTTT. Residues: CASSLQGNEAFF.

V is TRBV20-1 and J is TRBJ1-5; no clear D gene. CDR1 DFQATT and CDR2 SNEGSKA come from the germline V gene (reference sequence). V was cut by 4 bases and J by 2 bases, with 12 bases left in between. The CDR3 is 14 residues long. The CDR3 nucleotides read TGCAGTGCTATACCCCCCCAGGGCAATCAGCCCCAGCATTTT. Residues: CSAIPPQGNQPQHF.

The chain combines TRBV4-2 with TRBJ1-6; tentative D call: TRBD1 (5 bases). The germline V gene encodes CDR1 LGHNA and CDR2 YNFKEQ. V lost 6 bases and J 10 bases, leaving 16 bases between the germline ends. This CDR3 comprises 14 residues. The CDR3 loop is CASSRGTSGSPLHF. The CDR3 nucleotides are TGTGCCAGCAGTCGAGGGACGAGTGGGTCACCCCTCCACTTT.

The rearrangement links TRBV20-1 to TRBJ2-1; possibly TRBD2 for D (7 bases). The CDR3 has 15 residues. V was pared by 6 bases and J by 3 bases, with 18 bases between. Per germline, CDR1 DFQATT and CDR2 SNEGSKA (reference sequence). The CDR3, as DNA: TGCAGTGCGGGTGGGGGGGCGCCGAGCTACAATGAGCAGTTCTTC. The encoded protein is CSAGGGAPSYNEQFF.

The chain uses TRBV3-1 and TRBJ2-1; 7 bases line up with TRBD1. J was trimmed by 11 bases and V by 5 bases; bases with no gene match: 15. Germline V gene sequence: CDR1 LGHDT, CDR2 YNNKEL (reference sequence). CDR3 length: 15 residues. CDR3 sequence: CASSSTGTAGGKQFF. In nucleotides, the CDR3 is TGTGCCAGCAGCTCAACCGGGACAGCAGGTGGGAAGCAGTTCTTC.

This clonotype was recorded a few times. This chain uses TRBV4-3 with TRBJ2-5; D ambiguous. V was clipped by 2 bases and J by 0 bases, with 7 bases between them. This CDR3 comprises 14 residues. CDR1 is LGHNA and CDR2 is YSLEER in the germline V gene. CDR3 nucleotides: TGCGCCAGCAGCCAAACGATGTACCAAGAGACCCAGTACTTC. It encodes CASSQTMYQETQYF.

This clonotype was seen many times. The chain is built from TRBV20-1 and TRBJ2-5; TRBD2 might be the D (6 bases). The CDR3 consists of 13 residues. Germline V gene sequence: CDR1 DFQATT, CDR2 SNEGSKA (reference sequence). V gave up 3 bases and J gave up 3 bases, with 11 bases separating them. The CDR3 spells CSARGGSEETQYF. DNA of the CDR3: TGCAGTGCTAGGGGAGGATCTGAAGAGACCCAGTACTTC.

This chain links TRBV29-1 with TRBJ1-4; D unclear. Germline V CDR1 and CDR2: SQVTM, ANQGSEA. The CDR3 has 13 residues. Trimming took off 4 bases at V and 2 bases at J, with 8 bases between the two ends. CDR3 sequence: CSVVRVTNEKLFF. Here the CDR3 DNA reads TGCAGCGTTGTAAGGGTTACTAATGAAAAACTGTTTTTT.

This clonotype was seen at least ten times. DNA of the CDR3: TGCAGCGGGGGTGACTCGAGGTCCTACGAGCAGTACTTC. As protein: CSGGDSRSYEQYF. The chain uses TRBV29-1 and TRBJ2-7; D remains unclear. Germline CDR1 reads SQVTM; CDR2 reads ANQGSEA. The V end was cut by 7 bases, the J end by 1 base, with 14 bases between. CDR3 length equals 13 residues.

In its sample, this clonotype was seen a few times. The V call is TRBV12-3 or TRBV12-4, the J call TRBJ1-2, with TRBD1 matching over 8 bases. Trimming took 5 bases from V and 7 from J; bases not matched to a gene: 9. The CDR3 contains 14 residues. CDR3 nucleotides: TGTGCCAGCAGTCCTCAACAGGGGGTGGGTGGCTACACCTTC. Encoded protein: CASSPQQGVGGYTF.

The chain combines TRBV18 with TRBJ1-6; D perhaps matches TRBD1 (5 bases). The CDR3 extends over 15 amino acids. Trimming shortened V by 1 base and J by 7 bases, and 11 bases separated the two germline ends. The germline CDR1 and CDR2 sequences are KGHSH and LQKENI. The CDR3 loop reads CASSPQEGRNSPLHF. CDR3 DNA sequence: TGTGCCAGCTCACCACAAGAGGGGAGGAATTCACCCCTCCACTTT.

This clonotype was counted between two and nine times. The chain is built from TRBV5-1 and TRBJ2-7; 9 positions agree with TRBD2. J gave up 6 bases and V 3 bases, and 4 bases lay outside the gene matches. The germline V gene encodes CDR1 SGHRS and CDR2 YFSETQ. The CDR3 has 13 residues. CDR3 sequence reads: CASSSSGIREQYF. The CDR3 nucleotides read TGCGCCAGCAGCTCTAGCGGGATTCGCGAGCAGTACTTC.

Only one count was recorded for this clonotype. The chain joins TRBV27 to TRBJ1-5, with D possibly being TRBD1 (5 bases). Germline values: CDR1 MNHEY, CDR2 SMNVEV (reference sequence). V was clipped by 10 bases and J by 0 bases, with 13 bases between them. This CDR3 has 14 amino acids. The CDR3 sequence is CAKQERFSNQPQHF. The DNA for the CDR3 is TGTGCCAAACAGGAAAGGTTTAGCAATCAGCCCCAGCATTTT.

The chain has TRBV7-2 and TRBJ2-1; a possible D gene is TRBD2 (6 bases). Germline CDR1 SGHTA, CDR2 FQGNSA. The length of the CDR3 is 13 residues. Trimming pared 3 bases from V and 9 bases from J, leaving 12 bases between. The CDR3 loop is CASSFRDSGEQFF. CDR3 nucleotide sequence: TGTGCCAGCAGCTTCCGGGACTCAGGTGAGCAGTTCTTC.

This clonotype appeared many times. This chain connects TRBV9 to TRBJ1-1; D gene ambiguous. The CDR3 extends over 15 amino acids. V was cut by 6 bases and J by 1 base, with 16 bases left in between. Per the germline V gene, CDR1 is SGDLS and CDR2 is YYNGEE. CDR3 coding DNA: TGTGCCAGCACCCCCGGGTGGTCCCAGAACACTGAAGCTTTCTTT. This translates into CASTPGWSQNTEAFF.